Shown below are 21 T cell receptor beta chains from a single sample sequenced in a study of blood T cell repertoires in COVID-19. Repertoires were generated with immunoSEQ multiplex PCR, while TCRdb's copy carries only in-frame clones and drops some. This sample has about 140,000 clones, with about 82% found just once. The sequencing sample was made of peripheral blood. All receptors come from a man in his forties or fifties with acute or convalescent COVID-19.

The chain uses TRBV29-1 and TRBJ1-2, with D perhaps matching TRBD1 (6 bases). There are 12 residues in the CDR3. From germline, CDR1 is SQVTM and CDR2 ANQGSEA. The V end was cut by 3 bases, the J end by 7 bases, with 12 bases between. The chain's CDR3 is CSVDAGAGGYTF. CDR3 in DNA: TGCAGCGTTGACGCAGGGGCTGGTGGCTACACCTTC.

The chain employs TRBV28 and TRBJ2-7; 11 bases are a match to TRBD1. Germline V gene data show CDR1 as MDHEN and CDR2 as SYDVKM. The CDR3 is made up of 15 amino acids. V lost 6 bases and J lost 4; bases outside the gene matches: 8. CDR3: CASRLGGTGGYEQYF. CDR3 sequence (DNA): TGTGCCAGCAGATTAGGAGGGACAGGGGGTTACGAGCAGTACTTC.

This clone was found a few times. This chain links TRBV6-6 with TRBJ1-2, with D unclear. The ends were cut back, 0 bases at V and 3 bases at J, with 8 bases in the middle. CDR3 length: 14 amino acids. Germline CDR1 reads MNHNY; CDR2 reads SVGAGI (reference sequence). CDR3 sequence (DNA): TGTGCCAGCAGTTACTCGGAGCAGTACTATGGCTACACCTTC. Amino acid sequence: CASSYSEQYYGYTF.

Written as DNA, the CDR3 is TGTGCCAGCAAAGACAGGGGTCCAACTAATGAAAAACTGTTTTTT. Translated: CASKDRGPTNEKLFF. The chain combines TRBV19 with TRBJ1-4; 8 bases fit TRBD1. Unmatched junction bases numbered 6, after V lost 9 bases and J lost 0 bases. The germline CDR1 and CDR2 sequences are LNHDA and SQIVND (reference sequence). There are 15 residues in the CDR3.

This chain connects TRBV5-1 to TRBJ2-7; no firm D call. The V and J ends lost 5 bases and 2 bases respectively, with 8 bases between them. The germline gives CDR1 SGHRS, CDR2 YFSETQ. The CDR3 extends over 12 amino acids. The CDR3 loop reads CASSGNTYEQYF. CDR3 bases: TGCGCCAGCAGTGGCAACACCTACGAGCAGTACTTC.

The rearrangement links TRBV15 to TRBJ2-1; D is possibly TRBD2 (7 bases). The CDR3 length is 17 residues. From germline, CDR1 is LNHNV and CDR2 YYDKDF (reference sequence). With 0 bases removed from V and 3 bases from J, the gap between germline ends came to 15 bases. The CDR3 region has the DNA TGTGCCACCAGCAGAGATAGGGGGGGAGTGGACTACAATGAGCAGTTCTTC. Protein product: CATSRDRGGVDYNEQFF.

This chain joins TRBV5-4 and TRBJ1-4; no reliable D call. The germline CDR1 and CDR2 sequences are SGHNT and YYREEE (reference sequence). The V end lost 1 base, the J end lost 0 bases, and 4 bases lay between the germline ends. This CDR3 comprises 14 residues. CDR3 nucleotides: TGTGCCAGCAGCTTGTCAGCAACTAATGAAAAACTGTTTTTT. It specifies CASSLSATNEKLFF. The entire variable domain, with the rest obtained from reference TRBV5-4 and TRBJ1-4, is as follows: ETGVTQSPTHLIKTRGQQVTLRCSSQSGHNTVSWYQQALGQGPQFIFQYYREEENGRGNFPPRFSGLQFPNYSSELNVNALELDDSALYLCASSLSATNEKLFFGSGTQLSVL.

This clone has only one observation. The CDR3 is CASSRTAWTGGDYGYTF. CDR3 sequence (DNA): TGCGCCAGCAGCCGAACAGCGTGGACAGGGGGTGACTATGGCTACACCTTC. This chain uses TRBV5-1 with TRBJ1-2; the match to TRBD1 covers 10 bases. This CDR3 contains 17 residues. The germline CDR1 and CDR2 sequences are SGHRS and YFSETQ. V shed 4 bases, J shed 3 bases, and the junction held 12 bases outside the gene matches.

DNA for the CDR3: TGCGCCAGCAGGGGGGGAAGCTATGGCTACACCTTC. This gives the protein CASRGGSYGYTF. The J gene is TRBJ1-2, the V gene TRBV5-1, with D perhaps matching TRBD1 (5 bases). The CDR3 has 12 amino acids. Trimming removed 5 bases from V and 4 bases from J, with 9 bases in between. Germline CDR1 reads SGHRS; CDR2 reads YFSETQ.

The genes are TRBV28 and TRBJ1-5, with 10 bases that match TRBD1. Germline loops: CDR1 MDHEN, CDR2 SYDVKM. CDR3 length: 16 amino acids. Trimming took 6 bases from V and 3 from J; bases not matched to a gene: 8. Written as DNA, the CDR3 is TGTGCCAGCAGCCTGACAGGGGGCGCGACCAATCAGCCCCAGCATTTT. This encodes CASSLTGGATNQPQHF.

V gene TRBV11-2 combines with J gene TRBJ1-2; 10 nucleotides line up with TRBD1. The CDR3 consists of 14 residues. V shed 6 bases and J 8 bases; nucleotides not matched to a gene: 9. Germline CDR1 reads SGHAT; CDR2 reads FQNNGV. As DNA, the CDR3 is TGTGCCAGCAGGCGGATTGGACAGGGGGAAGGCTACACCTTC. Its translation: CASRRIGQGEGYTF.

J is TRBJ2-1 and V is TRBV6-5; D is unclear. This CDR3 spans 12 amino acids. The V end was cut by 8 bases, the J end by 7 bases, with 12 bases between. CDR1 is MNHEY, CDR2 SVGAGI, per germline. The CDR3 DNA follows: TGTGCCAGCGCCCCCTCAGGAAATGAGCAGTTCTTC. Its translation: CASAPSGNEQFF.

V usage is TRBV5-4 and J usage is TRBJ1-2; TRBD1 aligns across 8 bases. CDR3 length: 14 residues. Germline-derived CDR1 and CDR2 are SGHNT and YYREEE (reference sequence). The V and J ends lost 3 bases and 1 base, in that order; junction bases with no gene match: 2. The CDR3 is CASSWTGINYGYTF. The CDR3 DNA sequence: TGTGCCAGCAGCTGGACAGGGATTAACTATGGCTACACCTTC.

The DNA for the CDR3 is TGTGCCAGCAGTTTTTGGACGGGAGGCCACAATGAGCAGTTCTTC. It yields the protein CASSFWTGGHNEQFF. The V and J genes are TRBV27 and TRBJ2-1; 7 bases fit TRBD2. V trimming: 3 bases; J trimming: 5 bases; junction bases outside the gene matches: 7. The germline gives CDR1 MNHEY, CDR2 SMNVEV (reference sequence). This CDR3 region has 15 residues.

The sample holds a few counts of this clone. The CDR3 loop reads CASSLSGDIQYF. The CDR3 DNA reads TGCGCCAGCAGCTTGAGCGGGGACATTCAGTACTTC. The rearrangement links TRBV5-1 to TRBJ2-4, with 7 bases aligning to TRBD2. V lost 1 base to trimming and J lost 8 bases; unmatched junction nucleotides: 0. CDR1 and CDR2 from the germline V gene are SGHRS and YFSETQ. The CDR3 spans 12 residues.

V usage is TRBV6-2 or TRBV6-3 and J usage is TRBJ2-3, with 7 positions matching TRBD1. The CDR3 sequence is 14 residues long. V lost 5 bases, J lost 5 bases, and 7 bases stayed unmatched. The germline V gene encodes CDR1 MNHEY and CDR2 SVGEGT. CDR3 protein: CASSHRGLLDTQYF. The CDR3 region has the DNA TGTGCCAGCAGTCACAGGGGCCTGTTAGATACGCAGTATTTT.

The chain is built from TRBV6-2 or TRBV6-3 and TRBJ2-3, with TRBD1 identical over 8 bases. The CDR3 has 15 residues. The ends lost 4 bases at V and 4 bases at J; junction bases unmatched: 7. The germline CDR1 and CDR2 sequences are MNHEY and SVGEGT. This CDR3 reads CASSLDRVSADTQYF. CDR3 nucleotide sequence: TGTGCCAGCAGTTTGGACAGGGTGAGCGCAGATACGCAGTATTTT.

The CDR3 nucleotides are TGCGCCAGCAGTCTTGGACAGGGAAAGGGTGGGACTGAAGCTTTCTTT. Encoded protein: CASSLGQGKGGTEAFF. The chain is built from TRBV4-1 and TRBJ1-1, with 8 bases matching TRBD1. The germline CDR1 and CDR2 sequences are MGHRA and YSYEKL. V lost 6 bases, J lost 5 bases, and 14 bases stayed unmatched. The CDR3 covers 16 residues.

The chain recombines TRBV2 with TRBJ1-2; D is uncertain. Germline V CDR1 and CDR2: SNHLY, FYNNEI. V was pared by 6 bases and J by 4 bases, with 15 bases between. This CDR3 has 14 amino acids. The CDR3 DNA follows: TGTGCCAGCAGAAGCGAGGGAGTCTCCTATGGCTACACCTTC. Encoded protein: CASRSEGVSYGYTF. The full variable domain, completed using reference TRBV2 and TRBJ1-2, is EPEVTQTPSHQVTQMGQEVILRCVPISNHLYFYWYRQILGQKVEFLVSFYNNEISEKSEIFDDQFSVERPDGSNFTLKIRSTKLEDSAMYFCASRSEGVSYGYTFGSGTRLTVV.

The rearrangement joins TRBV27 to TRBJ1-5; tentative D call: TRBD1 (6 bases). CDR1 is MNHEY and CDR2 is SMNVEV in the germline V gene (reference sequence). There are 14 residues in the CDR3. Trimming took 4 bases from V and 5 from J, leaving 12 bases between them. CDR3 DNA: TGTGCCAGCAGTTCGGCGGGGGCTCATCAGCCCCAGCATTTT. Residues: CASSSAGAHQPQHF.

J is TRBJ2-1 and V is TRBV30; 12 nucleotides align to TRBD2. V gave up 0 bases and J gave up 9 bases; unmatched junction bases: 3. The CDR3 runs to 14 residues. Germline-derived CDR1 and CDR2 are GTSNPN and SVGIG (reference sequence). The CDR3 is CAWSVLAGGVEQFF. The CDR3 DNA follows: TGTGCCTGGAGTGTACTAGCGGGGGGCGTTGAGCAGTTCTTC. Drawing the rest from reference TRBV30 and TRBJ2-1, the complete variable domain is SQTIHQWPATLVQPVGSPLSLECTVEGTSNPNLYWYRQAAGRGLQLLFYSVGIGQISSEVPQNLSASRPQDRQFILSSKKLLLSDSGFYLCAWSVLAGGVEQFFGPGTRLTVL.